This TCR beta chain was found in a study of human T cells and chemical hapten exposure. CDR3 length: 14 amino acids. The V and J ends lost 0 bases and 5 bases respectively, with 10 bases between them. Germline V gene sequence: CDR1 MNHEY, CDR2 SMNVEV (reference sequence). Sample time point: patch test 3, about 24 weeks after DPC sensitization. Treatment noted: therapeutic diphenylcyclopropenone sensitization with weekly scalp DPC. TCRdb used MiXCR to reprocess the RACE reads, holding one entry per CDR3 protein. This sample has 95,000 to 150,000 distinct CDR3 sequences, with over 9% found just once. This chain links TRBV27 with TRBJ1-1; D possibly corresponds to TRBD1 (5 bases). The source of this sequence is a woman aged 50 to 60 with alopecia areata. Some clones in this sample may be carry-over from other donors' samples. This sample comprised whole blood, obtained in connection with sensitization to the hapten diphenylcyclopropenone (DPC). CDR3 sequence (DNA): TGTGCCAGCAGTTTATCTGGGGGGAGGACTGAAGCTTTCTTT. Translating gives CASSLSGGRTEAFF.